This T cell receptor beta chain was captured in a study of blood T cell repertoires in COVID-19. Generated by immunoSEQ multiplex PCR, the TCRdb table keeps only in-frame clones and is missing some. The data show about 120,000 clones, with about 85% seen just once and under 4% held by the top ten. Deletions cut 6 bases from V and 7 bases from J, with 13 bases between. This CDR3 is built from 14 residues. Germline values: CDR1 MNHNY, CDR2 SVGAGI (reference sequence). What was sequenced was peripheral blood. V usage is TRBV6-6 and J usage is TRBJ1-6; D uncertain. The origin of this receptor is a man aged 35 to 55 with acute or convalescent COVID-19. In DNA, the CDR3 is TGTGCCAGCAGCCGACAAGTAGAAAATTCACCCCTCCACTTT. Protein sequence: CASSRQVENSPLHF.